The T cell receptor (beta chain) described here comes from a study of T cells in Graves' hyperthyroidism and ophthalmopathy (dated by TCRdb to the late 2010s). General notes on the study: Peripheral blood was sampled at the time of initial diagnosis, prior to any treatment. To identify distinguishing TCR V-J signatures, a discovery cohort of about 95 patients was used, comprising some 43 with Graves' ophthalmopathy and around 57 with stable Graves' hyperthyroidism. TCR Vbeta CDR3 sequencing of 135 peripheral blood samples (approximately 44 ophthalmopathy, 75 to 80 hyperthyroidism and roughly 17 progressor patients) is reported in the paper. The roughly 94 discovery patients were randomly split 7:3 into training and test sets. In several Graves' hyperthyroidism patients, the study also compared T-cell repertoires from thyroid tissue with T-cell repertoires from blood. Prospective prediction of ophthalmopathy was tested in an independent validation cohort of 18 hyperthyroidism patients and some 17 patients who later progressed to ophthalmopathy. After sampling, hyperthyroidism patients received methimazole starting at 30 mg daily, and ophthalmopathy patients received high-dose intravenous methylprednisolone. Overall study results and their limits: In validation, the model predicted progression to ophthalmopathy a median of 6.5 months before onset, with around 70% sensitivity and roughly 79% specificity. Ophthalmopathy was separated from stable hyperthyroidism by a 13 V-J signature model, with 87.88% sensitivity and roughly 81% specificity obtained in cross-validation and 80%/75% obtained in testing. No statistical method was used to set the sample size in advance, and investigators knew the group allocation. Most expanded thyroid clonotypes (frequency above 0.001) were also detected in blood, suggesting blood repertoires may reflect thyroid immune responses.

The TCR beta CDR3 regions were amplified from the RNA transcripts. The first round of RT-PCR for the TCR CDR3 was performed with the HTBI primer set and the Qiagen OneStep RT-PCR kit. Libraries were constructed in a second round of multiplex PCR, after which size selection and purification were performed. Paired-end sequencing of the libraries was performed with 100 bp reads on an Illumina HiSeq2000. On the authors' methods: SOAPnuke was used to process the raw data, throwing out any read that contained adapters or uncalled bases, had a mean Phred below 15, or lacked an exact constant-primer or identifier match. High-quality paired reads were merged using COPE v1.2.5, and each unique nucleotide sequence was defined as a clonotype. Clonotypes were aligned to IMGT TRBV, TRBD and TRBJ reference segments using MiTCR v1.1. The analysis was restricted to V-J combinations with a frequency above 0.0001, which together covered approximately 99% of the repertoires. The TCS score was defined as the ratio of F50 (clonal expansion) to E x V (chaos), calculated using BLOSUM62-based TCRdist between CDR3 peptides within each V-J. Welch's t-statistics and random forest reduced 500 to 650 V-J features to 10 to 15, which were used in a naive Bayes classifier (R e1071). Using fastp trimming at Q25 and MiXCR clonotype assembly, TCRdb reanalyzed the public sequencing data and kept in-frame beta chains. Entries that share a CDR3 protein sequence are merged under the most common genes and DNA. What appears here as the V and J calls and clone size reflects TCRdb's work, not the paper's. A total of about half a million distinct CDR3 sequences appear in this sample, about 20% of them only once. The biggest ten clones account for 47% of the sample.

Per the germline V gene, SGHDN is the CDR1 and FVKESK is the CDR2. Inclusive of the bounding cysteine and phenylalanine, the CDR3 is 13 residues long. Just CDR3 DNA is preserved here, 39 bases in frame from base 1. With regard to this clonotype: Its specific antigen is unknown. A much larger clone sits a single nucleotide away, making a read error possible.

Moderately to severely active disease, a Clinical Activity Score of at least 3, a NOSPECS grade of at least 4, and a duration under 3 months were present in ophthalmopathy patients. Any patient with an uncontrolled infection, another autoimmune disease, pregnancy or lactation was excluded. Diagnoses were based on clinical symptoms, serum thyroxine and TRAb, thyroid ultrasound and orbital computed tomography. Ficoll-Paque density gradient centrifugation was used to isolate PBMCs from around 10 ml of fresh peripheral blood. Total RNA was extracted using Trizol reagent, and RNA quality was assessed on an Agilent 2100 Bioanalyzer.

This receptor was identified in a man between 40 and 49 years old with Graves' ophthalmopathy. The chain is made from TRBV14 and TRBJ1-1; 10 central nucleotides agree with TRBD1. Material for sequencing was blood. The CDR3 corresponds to CANSQGQGSLAFF. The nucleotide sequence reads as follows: TGTGCCAACAGCCAGGGACAGGGGAGTTTGGCTTTCTTT. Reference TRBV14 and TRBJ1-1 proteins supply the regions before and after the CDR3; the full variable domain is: EAGVTQFPSHSVIEKGQTVTLRCDPISGHDNLYWYRRVMGKEIKFLLHFVKESKQDESGMPNNRFLAERTGGTYSTLKVQPAELEDSGVYFCANSQGQGSLAFFGQGTRLTVV.